This entry is about one T cell receptor (beta chain). Antigen specificity is unknown. From the roughly 110-subject validation cohort, which was separate from the approximately 700-subject first cohort, the donors were drawn. Clones were read by immunoSEQ multiplex PCR, and TCRdb kept only the in-frame ones, dropping some. This table holds 200,000 to 300,000 clones, about 90% found once. The entry originates in a study of cytomegalovirus exposure and HLA in healthy donors. Notes on the study in general: Cytomegalovirus status was reportedly diagnosed by the classifier with high sensitivity and specificity. Rarity held for most TCR sequences, but there were some public TCRs that occurred in many donors.

The CDR3 sequence is 15 residues long. CDR1 is MGHDK, CDR2 SYGVNS, per germline. V lost 3 bases to trimming and J lost 2 bases; unmatched junction nucleotides: 4. This chain links TRBV25-1 with TRBJ1-2, with 9 bases aligning to TRBD1. This sequence was found in a man aged 18 to 29 in good health and CMV-seropositive. Sequenced input: PBMCs. Here the CDR3 reads CASSDTGTGNYGYTF. The DNA of the CDR3 is TGTGCCAGCAGTGACACCGGGACAGGGAACTATGGCTACACCTTC.